The T cell receptor (beta chain) described here comes from a study of vaccination and CD4 T cells after COVID-19. The Oncomine TCR Beta short-read assay generated sequence data from the DNA of cultured CD4+ T cells. TCRdb recomputed calls from the PCR reads with MiXCR, one row per CDR3 protein. The top ten hold roughly 20% of the sample, which has about 4,500 distinct CDR3 sequences, under 50% seen once. The CDR3 is 14 amino acids. The V gene's germline CDR1 is MNHEY and CDR2 SVGEGT. V was cut by 1 base and J by 3 bases, with 9 bases left in between. By sample fraction, this clonotype is medium-sized. What it recognizes is unknown. Regarding treatment: roughly ten-day PBMC culture with coronavirus spike peptide pools or control peptides (ViraFEST assay).

The clonotype comes from a human donor who had recovered from COVID-19. Sequencing was performed on CD4+ T cells from blood, cultured in vitro. This chain links TRBV6-2 or TRBV6-3 with TRBJ1-2, with D possibly being TRBD1 (5 bases). This chain's CDR3 is CASSYYGADYGYTF. CDR3 nucleotide sequence: TGTGCCAGCAGTTACTACGGGGCGGACTATGGCTACACCTTC.